This TCR beta chain stems from a study of OX40 agonist ivuxolimab in advanced cancers. The data were produced by immunoSEQ multiplex PCR, yet TCRdb's version contains in-frame clones alone and is incomplete. There are 74,000 or so clones in the sample; 80% to 95% occur only once, and 0.32% lies in the top ten. V lost 3 bases, J lost 0 bases, and 12 bases lay in between. The CDR3 covers 15 residues. Germline V gives CDR1 MNHNS, CDR2 SASEGT. Source: CD4+ or CD8+ T cells sorted from blood, taken in a trial of the OX40 agonist ivuxolimab. The V and J genes are TRBV6-1 and TRBJ2-7; the D is unclear. This sequence originates from an adult with an advanced solid tumor such as melanoma, head and neck, liver or kidney cancer. The CDR3 spells CASSDLPDISYEQYF. The CDR3 DNA follows: TGTGCCAGCAGTGACCTACCGGATATCTCCTACGAGCAGTACTTC.